In this sample, the clone carrying this T cell receptor (beta chain) turned up a few times. Antigen: not known. Trimming removed 1 base from V and 7 bases from J; junction bases left unmatched: 6. This CDR3 is 15 amino acids long. Germline CDR1 and CDR2: LGHNA and YNFKEQ. TCRdb reprocessed the 5' RACE reads with MiXCR, giving one entry per CDR3 protein. The sample has some 1,600,000 distinct CDR3 sequences, around 33% seen once; the top ten hold 0.25% to 0.3%. Healthy Caucasians made up all donors. The data are from a study of identical twins. General study results and limits: Cord blood beta clonotypes that were abundant carried fewer insertions, and memory repertoires showed no such trend. A partial confounding effect on zero-insertion analyses could come from invariant MAIT and iNKT cells.

The TCR was taken from a newborn girl in good health. The source material was cord blood. The chain is built from TRBV4-2 and TRBJ1-5, with 8 bases identical to TRBD1. For the CDR3, the DNA is TGTGCCAGCAGCCAAGGGACAGGGTTCCGACAGCCCCAGCATTTT. It translates to CASSQGTGFRQPQHF.